A selection of T cell receptor beta chains follows, all from one sample in a study of persistence of HIV-infected CD4 T cells. Here immunoSEQ multiplex PCR was the method, and the copy in TCRdb shows in-frame clones only, minus some. The repertoire holds some 28,000 clones, with almost 85% as singletons. What these receptors recognize is not known. This specimen was CD4+ T cells sorted from PBMCs after approximately 19-hour stimulation, taken from a patient who received antiretroviral therapy. These receptors all come from an adult man with HIV who was CMV-seropositive. The CDR3 runs from the conserved cysteine through the conserved F or W. Fields, in order: V gene, CDR3 length, J gene, D gene, clone size, CDR3 protein, CDR3 DNA. A D gene is named only where the DNA matches it firmly. Rows may omit the clone size; those that give it use once, few, many or a size class.

TRBV4-1	17	TRBJ2-2	TRBD2	NA	CASSHGIAGGWAGELFF	TGCGCCAGCAGCCATGGAATAGCGGGGGGTTGGGCCGGGGAGCTGTTTTTT
TRBV5-5	16	TRBJ2-1	TRBD1	NA	CASSVTGGQSYNEQFF	TGTGCCAGCAGCGTCACAGGGGGGCAATCCTACAATGAGCAGTTCTTC
TRBV3-1/TRBV3-2	16	TRBJ2-5	TRBD2	once	CASSQGSGGVQETQYF	TGTGCCAGCAGCCAAGGTAGCGGGGGGGTCCAAGAGACCCAGTACTTC
TRBV2	14	TRBJ1-1	NA	NA	CASKIGRKNTEAFF	TGTGCCAGCAAGATCGGACGGAAGAACACTGAAGCTTTCTTT
TRBV28	14	TRBJ2-4	NA	NA	CASGNREAKNIQYF	TGTGCCAGCGGGAACAGGGAAGCCAAAAACATTCAGTACTTC
TRBV29-1	12	TRBJ1-5	NA	NA	CSVQATNQPQHF	TGCAGCGTTCAGGCAACCAATCAGCCCCAGCATTTT
TRBV28	15	TRBJ2-2	NA	NA	CASSLLGANTGELFF	TGTGCCAGCAGTTTGCTGGGGGCGAACACCGGGGAGCTGTTTTTT
TRBV19	14	TRBJ1-4	NA	NA	CASSTVQDNEKLFF	TGTGCCAGTAGTACGGTGCAGGATAATGAAAAACTGTTTTTT
TRBV5-4	16	TRBJ1-3	TRBD1	NA	CASSPDRVNSGNTIYF	TGTGCCAGCAGCCCCGACAGGGTGAACTCTGGAAACACCATATATTTT
TRBV3-1/TRBV3-2	13	TRBJ2-2	TRBD2	NA	CASRPWEGGELFF	TGTGCCAGCAGACCTTGGGAGGGGGGGGAGCTGTTTTTT
TRBV7-9	18	TRBJ2-1	TRBD2	NA	CASSPGTRAGLSYNEQFF	TGTGCCAGCAGCCCCGGGACTAGAGCGGGTCTCTCCTACAATGAGCAGTTCTTC
TRBV29-1	16	TRBJ2-3	NA	NA	CSAPGMGRGFTDTQYF	TGCAGCGCACCCGGGATGGGGCGGGGTTTCACAGATACGCAGTATTTT
TRBV18	13	TRBJ1-2	NA	NA	CASSPPERYGYTF	TGTGCCAGCTCACCACCAGAGCGTTATGGCTACACCTTC
TRBV25-1	13	TRBJ2-7	TRBD1	NA	CASTRDSSYEQYF	TGTGCCAGCACCCGGGACAGTTCCTACGAGCAGTACTTC
TRBV7-9	15	TRBJ1-1	NA	NA	CASSQSVFMNTEAFF	TGTGCCAGCAGCCAGAGTGTGTTCATGAACACTGAAGCTTTCTTT
TRBV5-1	14	TRBJ2-7	NA	NA	CASSFAPTTYEQYF	TGCGCCAGCAGCTTTGCCCCGACGACCTACGAGCAGTACTTC
TRBV9	17	TRBJ2-3	TRBD1	NA	CASSVGGLGQSTDTQYF	TGTGCCAGCAGCGTAGGGGGATTGGGACAGAGCACAGATACGCAGTATTTT
TRBV15	15	TRBJ2-6	TRBD1	NA	CATSSRPGQATVLTF	TGTGCCACCAGCAGTAGACCCGGACAGGCAACCGTCCTGACTTTC
TRBV9	12	TRBJ2-4	NA	NA	CASSAWGSIQYF	TGTGCCAGCAGCGCTTGGGGGAGCATTCAGTACTTC
TRBV3-1/TRBV3-2	14	TRBJ1-1	TRBD1	NA	CASRYDRGGTEAFF	TGTGCCAGCAGGTACGACAGGGGTGGCACTGAAGCTTTCTTT
TRBV6-5	14	TRBJ1-3	NA	NA	CASSYRTGWNTIYF	TGTGCCAGCAGTTACCGAACGGGGTGGAACACCATATATTTT
TRBV18	15	TRBJ2-2	NA	once	CASSPPETRTGELFF	TGTGCCAGCTCACCACCAGAAACCCGGACCGGGGAGCTGTTTTTT
TRBV6-5	10	TRBJ2-5	NA	NA	CATSRETQYF	TGTGCCACCTCCCGGGAGACCCAGTACTTC
TRBV4-1	16	TRBJ1-5	NA	NA	CASSLEIGARNQPQHF	TGCGCCAGCAGCCTAGAGATAGGGGCGAGAAATCAGCCCCAGCATTTT
TRBV9	17	TRBJ2-1	NA	NA	CASSVLAAQLTYNEQFF	TGTGCCAGCAGCGTTTTAGCGGCCCAATTAACCTACAATGAGCAGTTCTTC
TRBV4-1	16	TRBJ1-3	TRBD1	NA	CASSQADRGKGNTIYF	TGCGCCAGCAGCCAGGCGGACAGGGGGAAAGGAAACACCATATATTTT
TRBV24-1	15	TRBJ2-2	TRBD1	NA	CATSDRQGESRELFF	TGTGCCACCAGTGATCGACAGGGGGAGAGCCGGGAGCTGTTTTTT
TRBV7-9	15	TRBJ2-1	NA	once	CASSFGQGYNNEQFF	TGTGCCAGCAGCTTTGGGCAGGGGTATAACAATGAGCAGTTCTTC
TRBV7-3	16	TRBJ2-3	NA	NA	CASTPGPQGSTDTQYF	TGTGCCAGCACCCCGGGTCCCCAGGGGAGCACAGATACGCAGTATTTT
TRBV6-5	15	TRBJ2-1	TRBD1	NA	CASSLIQGAVNEQFF	TGTGCCAGCAGTTTAATTCAGGGGGCTGTAAATGAGCAGTTCTTC
TRBV3-1/TRBV3-2	17	TRBJ2-6	NA	NA	CASSLGSLGAGANVLTF	TGTGCCAGCAGCCTTGGGTCTCTTGGGGCGGGGGCCAACGTCCTGACTTTC
TRBV3-1/TRBV3-2	16	TRBJ1-4	NA	NA	CASSPQSIATNEKLFF	TGTGCCAGCAGCCCCCAGAGCATTGCAACTAATGAAAAACTGTTTTTT
TRBV10-3	14	TRBJ1-1	NA	NA	CAISEVGQNTEAFF	TGTGCCATCAGTGAGGTCGGACAGAACACTGAAGCTTTCTTT
TRBV28	13	TRBJ2-1	NA	NA	CASSEGGYNEQFF	TGTGCCAGCAGTGAAGGGGGCTACAATGAGCAGTTCTTC
TRBV2	13	TRBJ2-3	TRBD2	once	CASKGLETDTQYF	TGTGCCAGCAAAGGACTAGAAACAGATACGCAGTATTTT
TRBV19	16	TRBJ1-4	TRBD1	few	CASSIGGTGANEKLFF	TGTGCCAGTAGTATAGGTGGGACAGGGGCTAATGAAAAACTGTTTTTT
TRBV27	13	TRBJ1-1	TRBD1	NA	CASSPRQGDSAFF	TGTGCCAGCAGCCCTCGACAGGGTGATTCGGCTTTCTTT
TRBV9	13	TRBJ2-3	NA	once	CASTRGLEDTQYF	TGTGCCAGCACCCGGGGGTTGGAGGATACGCAGTATTTT
TRBV9	15	TRBJ2-7	TRBD1	NA	CASSVGRDRAYEQYF	TGTGCCAGCAGCGTAGGGCGGGACAGGGCCTACGAGCAGTACTTC
TRBV28	16	TRBJ1-6	NA	NA	CASRAGQYTYNSPLHF	TGTGCCAGCAGGGCGGGGCAGTACACCTATAATTCACCCCTCCACTTT
TRBV2	13	TRBJ1-5	NA	NA	CASGGRVGQPQHF	TGTGCCAGCGGGGGCAGGGTAGGTCAGCCCCAGCATTTT
TRBV2	15	TRBJ1-2	NA	NA	CASSPQGSAGYGYTF	TGTGCCAGCAGTCCCCAGGGCTCCGCTGGGTATGGCTACACCTTC
TRBV5-1	14	TRBJ1-1	NA	NA	CASSPQAGRTEAFF	TGCGCCAGCAGCCCCCAAGCCGGGCGCACTGAAGCTTTCTTT
TRBV6-5	14	TRBJ1-2	NA	NA	CASRGTGANYGYTF	TGTGCCAGCAGGGGGACGGGAGCTAACTATGGCTACACCTTC
TRBV7-3	14	TRBJ1-1	NA	NA	CASSVTGTNTEAFF	TGTGCCAGCAGCGTGACCGGGACAAACACTGAAGCTTTCTTT
TRBV7-2	19	TRBJ2-3	NA	NA	CASSFKPPWGRITTDTQYF	TGTGCCAGCAGCTTCAAACCCCCGTGGGGCAGAATAACCACAGATACGCAGTATTTT
TRBV5-4	16	TRBJ2-1	TRBD2	NA	CASSFKLLAVYNEQFF	TGTGCCAGCAGCTTCAAACTGCTAGCGGTGTACAATGAGCAGTTCTTC
TRBV19	13	TRBJ2-7	NA	NA	CASSIQDGYEQYF	TGTGCCAGTAGTATTCAGGACGGCTACGAGCAGTACTTC
TRBV12-3/TRBV12-4	12	TRBJ2-7	NA	NA	CASSRGYYEQYF	TGTGCCAGCAGCCGGGGTTACTACGAGCAGTACTTC
TRBV6-5	13	TRBJ2-7	NA	once	CASIHDGAYEQYF	TGTGCCAGCATTCACGACGGGGCCTACGAGCAGTACTTC